This T cell receptor (beta chain) was obtained from a study of T-cell reconstitution after alpha-beta-depleted transplantation in children. Preparation of the TCRbeta library was carried out with unique molecular identifiers. Each CDR3 protein gets one entry after TCRdb re-called the PCR reads with MiXCR. In the table there are 440,000 or so distinct CDR3 sequences, roughly two fifths of which are singletons. The V gene's germline CDR1 is MNHNS and CDR2 SASEGT. V lost 4 bases and J 2 bases, leaving 19 bases between the germline ends. This CDR3 comprises 17 residues. Broader study findings: Surviving recipient T cells and intrathymic progenitors accounted for some patients' high TCRbeta diversity at day 60.

As regards this clonotype: Antigen unknown.

V is TRBV6-1 and J is TRBJ2-3; D could derive from TRBD1 or TRBD2 (6 bases each). Specimen: PBMCs, collected before TCRalphabeta/CD19-depleted stem cell transplant. The sequence derives from a girl aged 2 to 10 with aplastic anemia, due to receive a stem cell transplant. Here the CDR3 DNA reads TGTGCCAGCAGTGGACGGGGGCGGGCCGGCCCCACAGATACGCAGTATTTT. Translated: CASSGRGRAGPTDTQYF.